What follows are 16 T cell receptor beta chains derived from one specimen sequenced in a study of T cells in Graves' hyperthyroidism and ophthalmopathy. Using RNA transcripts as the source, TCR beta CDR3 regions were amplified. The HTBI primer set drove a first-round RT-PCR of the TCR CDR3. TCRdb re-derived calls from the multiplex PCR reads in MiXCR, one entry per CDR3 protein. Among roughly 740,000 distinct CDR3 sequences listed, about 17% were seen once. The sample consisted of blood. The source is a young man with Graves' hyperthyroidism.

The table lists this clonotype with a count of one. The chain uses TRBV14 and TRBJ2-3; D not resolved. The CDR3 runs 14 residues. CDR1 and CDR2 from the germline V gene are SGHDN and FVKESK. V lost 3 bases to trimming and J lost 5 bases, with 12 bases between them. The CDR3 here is CASSHRLSVDTQYF. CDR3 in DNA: TGTGCCAGCAGCCACAGGTTGAGCGTAGATACGCAGTATTTT.

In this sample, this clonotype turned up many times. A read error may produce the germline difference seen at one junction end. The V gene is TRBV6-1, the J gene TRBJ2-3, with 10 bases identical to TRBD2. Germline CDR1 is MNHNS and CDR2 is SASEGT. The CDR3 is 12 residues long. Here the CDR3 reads CATSGSTDTQYF. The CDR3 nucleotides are TGCGCGACTAGCGGGAGCACAGATACGCAGTATTTT.

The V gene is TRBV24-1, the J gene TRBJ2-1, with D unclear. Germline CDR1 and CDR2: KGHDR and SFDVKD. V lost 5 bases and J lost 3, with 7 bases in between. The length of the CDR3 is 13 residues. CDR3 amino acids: CATSGRYYNEQFF. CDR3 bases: TGTGCCACCAGTGGCCGCTACTACAATGAGCAGTTCTTC.

Here the CDR3 reads CSARDSSGKAHEQYF. The DNA for the CDR3 is TGCAGTGCTAGAGATTCGTCAGGGAAAGCCCACGAGCAGTACTTC. The chain carries TRBV20-1 and TRBJ2-7; TRBD1 might be the D (5 bases). This CDR3 region has 15 residues. Germline CDR1 DFQATT, CDR2 SNEGSKA (reference sequence). V was shortened by 0 bases and J by 5 bases, with 17 bases between the two germline ends.

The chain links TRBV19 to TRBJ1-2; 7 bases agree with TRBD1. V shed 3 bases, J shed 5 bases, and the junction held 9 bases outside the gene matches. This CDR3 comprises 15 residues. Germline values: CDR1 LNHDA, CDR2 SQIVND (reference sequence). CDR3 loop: CASSIRDSTFYGYTF. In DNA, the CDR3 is TGTGCCAGTAGTATCCGGGACAGTACTTTTTATGGCTACACCTTC.

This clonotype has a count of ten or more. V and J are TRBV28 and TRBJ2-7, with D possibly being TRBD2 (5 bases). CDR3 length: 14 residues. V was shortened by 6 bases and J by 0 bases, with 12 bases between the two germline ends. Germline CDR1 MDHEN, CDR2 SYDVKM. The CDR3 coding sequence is TGTGCCAGCAGCGGGGTTACCGCCTCCTACGAGCAGTACTTC. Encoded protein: CASSGVTASYEQYF.

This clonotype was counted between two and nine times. The CDR3 bases are TGTGCCAGCAGTTTTGCCCCCGGGAGGTACTCCTACAATGAGCAGTTCTTC. Its translation is CASSFAPGRYSYNEQFF. V and J are TRBV27 and TRBJ2-1; the match to TRBD2 covers 7 bases. Germline V gene sequence: CDR1 MNHEY, CDR2 SMNVEV (reference sequence). The J segment lost 0 bases and the V segment lost 3 bases, leaving 8 bases of the junction unmatched. The CDR3 is 17 residues long.

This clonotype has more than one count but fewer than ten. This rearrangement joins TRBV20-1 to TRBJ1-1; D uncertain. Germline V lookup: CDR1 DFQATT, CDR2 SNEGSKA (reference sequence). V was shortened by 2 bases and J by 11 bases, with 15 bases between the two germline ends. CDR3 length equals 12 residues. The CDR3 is CSARTEAAVAFF. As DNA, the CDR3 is TGCAGTGCTAGAACCGAGGCGGCAGTCGCTTTCTTT.

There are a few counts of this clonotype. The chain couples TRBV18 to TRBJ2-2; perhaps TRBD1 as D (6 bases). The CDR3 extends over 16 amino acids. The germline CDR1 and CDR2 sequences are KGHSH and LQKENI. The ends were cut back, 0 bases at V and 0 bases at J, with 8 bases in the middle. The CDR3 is CASSPPNRANTGELFF. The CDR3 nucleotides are TGTGCCAGCTCACCACCGAACAGGGCGAACACCGGGGAGCTGTTTTTT.

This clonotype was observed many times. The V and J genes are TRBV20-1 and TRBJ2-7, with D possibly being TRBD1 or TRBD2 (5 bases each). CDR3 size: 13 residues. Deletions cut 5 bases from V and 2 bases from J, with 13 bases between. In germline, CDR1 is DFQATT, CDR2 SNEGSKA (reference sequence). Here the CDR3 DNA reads TGCAGTGCTGAAACACCGGGACCCTACGAGCAGTACTTC. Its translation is CSAETPGPYEQYF.

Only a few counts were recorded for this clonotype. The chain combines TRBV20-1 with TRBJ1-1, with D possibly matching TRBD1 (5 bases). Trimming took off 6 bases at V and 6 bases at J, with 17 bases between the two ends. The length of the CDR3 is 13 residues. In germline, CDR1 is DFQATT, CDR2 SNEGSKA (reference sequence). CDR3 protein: CSAPLVWGSEAFF. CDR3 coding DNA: TGCAGTGCACCGCTCGTATGGGGCTCTGAAGCTTTCTTT.

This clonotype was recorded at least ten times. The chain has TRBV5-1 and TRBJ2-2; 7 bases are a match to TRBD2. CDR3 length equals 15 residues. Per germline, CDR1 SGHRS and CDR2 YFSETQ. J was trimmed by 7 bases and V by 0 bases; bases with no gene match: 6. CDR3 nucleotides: TGCGCCAGCAGCTTGGATGCGGGAGCCATCGGGGAGCTGTTTTTT. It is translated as CASSLDAGAIGELFF.

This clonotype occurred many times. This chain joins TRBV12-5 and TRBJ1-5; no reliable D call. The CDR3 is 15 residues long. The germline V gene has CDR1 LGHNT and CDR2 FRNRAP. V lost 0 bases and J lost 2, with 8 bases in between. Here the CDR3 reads CASGLVAGGNQPQHF. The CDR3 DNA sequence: TGTGCTAGTGGTTTGGTAGCAGGTGGCAATCAGCCCCAGCATTTT. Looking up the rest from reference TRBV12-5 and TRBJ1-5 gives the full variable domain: DARVTQTPRHKVTEMGQEVTMRCQPILGHNTVFWYRQTMMQGLELLAYFRNRAPLDDSGMPKDRFSAEMPDATLATLKIQPSEPRDSAVYFCASGLVAGGNQPQHFGDGTRLSIL.

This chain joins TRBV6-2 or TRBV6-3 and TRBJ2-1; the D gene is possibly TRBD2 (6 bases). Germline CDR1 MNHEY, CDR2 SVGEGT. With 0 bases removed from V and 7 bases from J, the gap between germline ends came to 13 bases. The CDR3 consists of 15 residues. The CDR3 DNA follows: TGTGCCAGCAGTTACTCTCGGATAGGGAGGAATGAGCAGTTCTTC. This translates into CASSYSRIGRNEQFF.

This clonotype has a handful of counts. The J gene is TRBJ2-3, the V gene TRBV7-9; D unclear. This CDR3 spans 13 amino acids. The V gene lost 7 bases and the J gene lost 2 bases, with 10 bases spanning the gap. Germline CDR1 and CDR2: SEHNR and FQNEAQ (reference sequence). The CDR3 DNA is TGTGCCAGCACAGACTGGATCACAGATACGCAGTATTTT. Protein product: CASTDWITDTQYF.

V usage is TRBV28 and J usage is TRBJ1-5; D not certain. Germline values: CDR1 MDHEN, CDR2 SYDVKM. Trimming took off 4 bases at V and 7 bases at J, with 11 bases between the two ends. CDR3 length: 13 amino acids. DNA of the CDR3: TGTGCCAGCAGTTGGGTACCAGGCCAGCCCCAGCATTTT. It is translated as CASSWVPGQPQHF.